This T cell receptor (beta chain) came from a study of T cell responses to AZD1222 COVID-19 vaccine. Regarding the study as a whole: Clonal diversity was possibly underestimated, and the donors were mostly white British, with more females. The span of vaccine-associated CD4 TCRs extended across spike, with dominance at 160-218 and 743-854.

About this clone itself: Its antigen remains unidentified.

Here immunoSEQ multiplex PCR was the method, and the copy in TCRdb shows in-frame clones only, minus some. The sample has over 130,000 clones; roughly 92% are singletons. This clonotype was obtained from an adult who received the AZD1222 COVID-19 vaccine. This specimen was peripheral blood, taken 28 days after the second AZD1222 dose.

The CDR3 protein is CASSIAGDSNQPQHF. The DNA for the CDR3 is TGTGCCAGTAGTATAGCAGGGGATAGCAATCAGCCCCAGCATTTT. V and J are TRBV19 and TRBJ1-5; possibly TRBD1 for D (6 bases). V was cut by 1 base and J by 0 bases, with 7 bases left in between. The CDR3 is 15 amino acids. In germline, CDR1 is LNHDA, CDR2 SQIVND (reference sequence).